This TCR beta chain originates from a study of T cells after yellow fever vaccination. Germline lookup yields CDR1 SNHLY and CDR2 FYNNEI. The CDR3 is 12 amino acids. Trimming removed 4 bases at V and 7 bases at J, with 8 bases between. TCRdb recomputed calls from the 5' RACE reads with MiXCR, one row per CDR3 protein. The sample consists of around 63,000 distinct CDR3 sequences, less than 8.5% of them appearing once. This clonotype was counted ten times or more. This TCR came from a man aged 30 to 39 who received the YFV17D yellow fever vaccine. The chain is built from TRBV2 and TRBJ2-1; no clear D. This material consisted of CD8+ T cells sorted from PBMCs, taken 15 days after the yellow fever booster vaccination. The CDR3 spells CASSVSANEQFF. For the CDR3, the DNA is TGTGCCAGCAGTGTATCAGCGAATGAGCAGTTCTTC.